These 11 T cell receptor beta chains share one sample of origin, sequenced in a study of coeliac disease. The study's findings and limits: Active celiac intraepithelial and lamina propria samples had lower TRB and TRG clonality than control samples.

Generated by immunoSEQ multiplex PCR, the TCRdb table keeps only in-frame clones and is missing some. There are around 4,100 clones in the sample; around 69% occur only once, and about 15% lies in the top ten. These TCRs' antigens remain unknown. Sample: intraepithelial lymphocytes from the gut. All receptors come from a woman between 18 and 30 years old with active celiac disease.

The chain combines TRBV29-1 with TRBJ1-2; 8 bases map to TRBD1. The CDR3 spans 15 residues. The germline V gene encodes CDR1 SQVTM and CDR2 ANQGSEA. V trimming: 6 bases; J trimming: 5 bases; junction bases outside the gene matches: 14. The chain's CDR3 is CSVPARTGKLYGYTF. CDR3 coding DNA: TGCAGCGTCCCGGCCCGGACAGGGAAACTGTATGGCTACACCTTC.

This chain uses TRBV5-6 with TRBJ2-3; no reliable D call. The CDR3 is 13 amino acids. CDR1 is SGHDT and CDR2 is YYEEEE in the germline V gene. Trimming shortened V by 7 bases and J by 5 bases, and 14 bases separated the two germline ends. The CDR3 reads CASLGRPRDTQYF. CDR3 DNA sequence: TGTGCCAGCCTAGGTCGGCCTCGAGATACGCAGTATTTT.

This clone was seen a handful of times. The chain joins TRBV13 to TRBJ2-1, with a weak D call TRBD1 (8 bases). Germline V gene lookup returns CDR1 PRHDT and CDR2 FYEKMQ (reference sequence). V gave up 5 bases and J gave up 3 bases, with 20 bases separating them. The CDR3 length is 17 residues. CDR3 sequence reads: CASSHNPNRGGYNEQFF. Written as DNA, the CDR3 is TGTGCCAGCAGCCACAACCCCAACAGGGGGGGCTACAATGAGCAGTTCTTC.

This sequence joins TRBV14 and TRBJ2-1; TRBD1 might be the D (6 bases). The germline V gene encodes CDR1 SGHDN and CDR2 FVKESK. This CDR3 is built from 18 residues. V was cut by 0 bases and J by 3 bases, with 18 bases left in between. This CDR3 is CASSQEAGAKFYYNEQFF. The CDR3 coding sequence is TGTGCCAGCAGCCAAGAAGCAGGGGCAAAATTCTACTACAATGAGCAGTTCTTC.

Only a few counts were recorded for this clone. The gene calls are TRBV19 and TRBJ2-2, with TRBD2 identical over 8 bases. With 5 bases clipped from V and 4 bases from J, the junction kept 6 bases outside the gene matches. From germline, CDR1 is LNHDA and CDR2 SQIVND (reference sequence). The CDR3 is 15 residues long. The CDR3 DNA follows: TGTGCCAGTAGTTCCCCGGGACTAGGCACCGGGGAGCTGTTTTTT. Translation: CASSSPGLGTGELFF.

This clone was seen a few times. The V call is TRBV7-9, the J call TRBJ1-2; D is uncertain. This CDR3 comprises 14 residues. The ends were cut back, 3 bases at V and 3 bases at J, with 11 bases in the middle. Germline V gene lookup returns CDR1 SEHNR and CDR2 FQNEAQ (reference sequence). The CDR3 here is CASSFGVEDYGYTF. CDR3 in DNA: TGTGCCAGCAGCTTCGGGGTGGAGGACTATGGCTACACCTTC.

The chain joins TRBV6-5 to TRBJ2-5; 7 nucleotides align to TRBD2. The germline CDR1 and CDR2 sequences are MNHEY and SVGAGI. V shed 7 bases, J shed 9 bases, and the junction held 11 bases outside the gene matches. The CDR3 runs 13 residues. This CDR3 is CASNLEGGVPQYF. In nucleotides, the CDR3 is TGTGCCAGCAACTTAGAGGGAGGGGTCCCCCAGTACTTC.

V usage is TRBV5-4 and J usage is TRBJ2-2; D may be TRBD2 (6 bases). The CDR3 runs to 17 residues. Germline CDR1 and CDR2: SGHNT and YYREEE (reference sequence). V lost 1 base, J lost 1 base, and 14 bases lay in between. Here the CDR3 DNA reads TGTGCCAGCAGCTTGTTGGGAGGCTGGGGGAACACCGGGGAGCTGTTTTTT. This sequence encodes CASSLLGGWGNTGELFF.

The chain employs TRBV6-5 and TRBJ1-1, with TRBD1 matching over 7 bases. Germline V CDR1 and CDR2: MNHEY, SVGAGI. This CDR3 contains 16 residues. Germline trimming cut 4 bases from V and 4 bases from J; bases unmatched to any gene: 12. In nucleotides, the CDR3 is TGTGCCAGCAGTTCCCGACAGGGCCGAAAGAGCACTGAAGCTTTCTTT. Its protein product is CASSSRQGRKSTEAFF.

The chain combines TRBV7-9 with TRBJ1-1; TRBD1 matches at 8 bases. V lost 6 bases to trimming and J lost 5 bases; unmatched junction nucleotides: 5. Germline CDR1 is SEHNR and CDR2 is FQNEAQ (reference sequence). The CDR3 loop spans 13 amino acids. Here the CDR3 reads CASRTTGETEAFF. The DNA for the CDR3 is TGTGCCAGCAGGACGACAGGGGAGACTGAAGCTTTCTTT.

The chain uses TRBV6-6 and TRBJ1-3; D is unclear. Germline CDR1 is MNHNY and CDR2 is SVGAGI (reference sequence). This CDR3 comprises 14 residues. V gave up 2 bases and J gave up 0 bases, with 5 bases separating them. The CDR3 nucleotides are TGTGCCAGCAGTTACGAGAGCTCTGGAAACACCATATATTTT. It yields the protein CASSYESSGNTIYF.